Below, 30 T cell receptor beta chains from the same sample are listed, as sequenced in a study of blood T cell repertoires in COVID-19. The repertoire was sequenced with immunoSEQ multiplex PCR; TCRdb's copy has only in-frame clones and lacks some. The sample holds 150,000 to 200,000 clones, approximately 80% seen once. Sequenced sample: PBMCs or T cells enriched from blood (not recorded which). The receptor set was obtained from a man aged 50 or older who had recovered from COVID-19.

The V call is TRBV27, the J call TRBJ2-3; D is ambiguous. V gave up 0 bases and J gave up 2 bases, with 6 bases separating them. This CDR3 spans 14 amino acids. The germline V gene has CDR1 MNHEY and CDR2 SMNVEV (reference sequence). CDR3 region: CASSLSRPTDTQYF. In DNA form, the CDR3 reads TGTGCCAGCAGTTTATCGAGGCCCACAGATACGCAGTATTTT.

The chain links TRBV19 to TRBJ1-2; weak D call: TRBD1 (6 bases). This CDR3 spans 13 amino acids. V lost 3 bases to trimming and J lost 4 bases, with 9 bases between them. Germline values: CDR1 LNHDA, CDR2 SQIVND (reference sequence). The CDR3 loop reads CASSIGTRYGYTF. The CDR3 bases are TGTGCCAGTAGTATTGGGACACGCTATGGCTACACCTTC.

CDR3 residues: CASSLEAGEYNEQFF. The CDR3 DNA reads TGTGCCAGCAGCTTAGAGGCCGGGGAATACAATGAGCAGTTCTTC. The chain carries TRBV11-3 and TRBJ2-1, with a possible D match to TRBD2 (5 bases). V was clipped by 0 bases and J by 4 bases, with 10 bases between them. This CDR3 spans 15 amino acids. The germline V gene encodes CDR1 SGHNT and CDR2 YENEEA.

The chain links TRBV5-4 to TRBJ2-7; D is possibly TRBD2 (7 bases). The CDR3 sequence is 16 residues long. From germline, CDR1 is SGHNT and CDR2 YYREEE (reference sequence). Trimming left V 4 bases short and J 1 base short, with 18 bases between. CDR3 residues: CASSPRGGGLSYEQYF. DNA of the CDR3: TGTGCCAGCAGCCCCCGGGGAGGGGGACTTTCCTACGAGCAGTACTTC.

The chain is built from TRBV27 and TRBJ2-3, with D perhaps matching TRBD1 (7 bases). This CDR3 contains 18 residues. The V end was cut by 5 bases, the J end by 6 bases, with 27 bases between. Germline V gene lookup returns CDR1 MNHEY and CDR2 SMNVEV (reference sequence). This chain's CDR3 is CASSPRDSARSDRDTQYF. CDR3 coding DNA: TGTGCCAGCAGTCCCCGGGACTCCGCCAGGTCGGACAGGGATACGCAGTATTTT.

The CDR3 DNA follows: TGTGCCAGTAGCCAACAGGGATCCCCCGGGGAGCTGTTTTTT. Residues: CASSQQGSPGELFF. V and J are TRBV19 and TRBJ2-2; tentative D call: TRBD1 (6 bases). V was clipped by 6 bases and J by 6 bases, with 14 bases between them. The germline V gene has CDR1 LNHDA and CDR2 SQIVND (reference sequence). This CDR3 has 14 residues. The whole variable domain, remainder taken from reference TRBV19 and TRBJ2-2, is DGGITQSPKYLFRKEGQNVTLSCEQNLNHDAMYWYRQDPGQGLRLIYYSQIVNDFQKGDIAEGYSVSREKKESFPLTVTSAQKNPTAFYLCASSQQGSPGELFFGEGSRLTVL.

A single count supports this clone. The chain is built from TRBV6-5 and TRBJ2-3; D remains ambiguous. This CDR3 is built from 12 residues. Trimming pared 5 bases from V and 2 bases from J, leaving 5 bases between. Germline-derived CDR1 and CDR2 are MNHEY and SVGAGI. The CDR3 loop is CASSPYTDTQYF. The CDR3 region has the DNA TGTGCCAGCAGTCCCTACACAGATACGCAGTATTTT.

The chain carries TRBV15 and TRBJ1-6, with TRBD1 matching 9 bases. Germline assignment: CDR1 LNHNV and CDR2 YYDKDF (reference sequence). Unmatched junction bases numbered 5, after V lost 1 base and J lost 7 bases. CDR3 length: 16 amino acids. CDR3 sequence: CATSRGAGQGNSPLHF. CDR3 nucleotides: TGTGCCACCAGCAGAGGAGCGGGACAGGGAAATTCACCCCTCCACTTT. The whole variable domain, filled in from reference TRBV15 and TRBJ1-6, reads DAMVIQNPRYQVTQFGKPVTLSCSQTLNHNVMYWYQQKSSQAPKLLFHYYDKDFNNEADTPDNFQSRRPNTSFCFLDIRSPGLGDTAMYLCATSRGAGQGNSPLHFGNGTRLTVT.

This sequence joins TRBV29-1 and TRBJ1-1; 11 nucleotides agree with TRBD1. Trimming cost V 6 bases and J 4 bases; bases outside gene matches: 7. The CDR3 loop spans 14 amino acids. Germline-derived CDR1 and CDR2 are SQVTM and ANQGSEA. CDR3: CSVRGGTGGTEAFF. CDR3 DNA: TGCAGCGTGAGGGGCGGGACAGGGGGCACTGAAGCTTTCTTT.

This sequence joins TRBV11-2 and TRBJ2-7; 10 positions match TRBD1. Germline-derived CDR1 and CDR2 are SGHAT and FQNNGV. The CDR3 length is 15 residues. With V trimmed by 4 bases and J by 6 bases, 9 bases remained unmatched. CDR3 coding DNA: TGTGCCAGCAGCTACCCCGGGACAGGGGTCCGCGAGCAGTACTTC. This codes for CASSYPGTGVREQYF.

The chain joins TRBV12-5 to TRBJ1-1; D remains unclear. Per germline, CDR1 LGHNT and CDR2 FRNRAP. Trimming left V 6 bases short and J 7 bases short, with 9 bases between. This CDR3 has 11 amino acids. CDR3 loop: CASGGNDEAFF. CDR3 nucleotides: TGTGCTAGTGGGGGCAACGATGAAGCTTTCTTT. The full variable domain, its missing parts supplied by reference TRBV12-5 and TRBJ1-1, is DARVTQTPRHKVTEMGQEVTMRCQPILGHNTVFWYRQTMMQGLELLAYFRNRAPLDDSGMPKDRFSAEMPDATLATLKIQPSEPRDSAVYFCASGGNDEAFFGQGTRLTVV.

The chain employs TRBV4-3 and TRBJ2-5, with 9 bases fitting TRBD1. The ends lost 0 bases at V and 5 bases at J; junction bases unmatched: 10. The germline gives CDR1 LGHNA, CDR2 YSLEER. The CDR3 loop spans 17 amino acids. In nucleotides, the CDR3 is TGCGCCAGCAGCCAAGAAGTGAGGACAGGGGCCGGGGAGACCCAGTACTTC. Its translation is CASSQEVRTGAGETQYF.

This sequence joins TRBV30 and TRBJ1-1; tentative D call: TRBD1 (5 bases). This CDR3 spans 13 amino acids. The germline V gene encodes CDR1 GTSNPN and CDR2 SVGIG (reference sequence). V lost 4 bases to trimming and J lost 0 bases, with 9 bases between them. For the CDR3, the DNA is TGTGCCTGGATGAGGACAATGAACACTGAAGCTTTCTTT. Its translation: CAWMRTMNTEAFF.

The CDR3, as DNA: TGTGCCAGCAGCTCCAGGGGGAGAACTGAAGCTTTCTTT. Its protein is CASSSRGRTEAFF. V gene TRBV5-4 combines with J gene TRBJ1-1; TRBD1 agrees at 7 bases. The junction had 4 bases not matched to a gene; V was cut back by 3 bases and J by 5 bases. Germline V gene data show CDR1 as SGHNT and CDR2 as YYREEE (reference sequence). This CDR3 spans 13 amino acids.

This rearrangement joins TRBV10-1 to TRBJ2-7, with 7 bases that match TRBD1. Trimming removed 1 base from V and 10 bases from J; junction bases left unmatched: 7. This CDR3 has 13 amino acids. Germline V gene lookup returns CDR1 WNHNN and CDR2 SYGVQD (reference sequence). DNA of the CDR3: TGCGCCAGCAGTGAGTTTTATCAGGGGGTACAGTACTTC. Translated, it gives CASSEFYQGVQYF.

CDR3 bases: TGCGCCAGCAGCCAAGTATCTTTGAACACTGAAGCTTTCTTT. The encoded protein is CASSQVSLNTEAFF. This rearrangement joins TRBV4-1 to TRBJ1-1; no definite D call. The CDR3 is made up of 14 amino acids. CDR1 and CDR2 from the germline V gene are MGHRA and YSYEKL. Trimming removed 1 base at V and 0 bases at J, with 6 bases between.

V is TRBV3-1 (or the pseudogene TRBV3-2) and J is TRBJ1-1; D is possibly TRBD1 (6 bases). CDR3 length equals 14 residues. Germline assignment: CDR1 LGHDT and CDR2 YNNKEL (reference sequence). V was shortened by 1 base and J by 4 bases, with 10 bases between the two germline ends. CDR3 loop: CASSQGRGGTEAFF. The DNA for the CDR3 is TGTGCCAGCAGCCAAGGGCGAGGGGGCACTGAAGCTTTCTTT.

The rearrangement uses TRBV7-2 and TRBJ1-5; perhaps TRBD1 as D (6 bases). V was clipped by 2 bases and J by 3 bases, with 11 bases between them. The germline V gene has CDR1 SGHTA and CDR2 FQGNSA. The CDR3 covers 15 residues. The CDR3: CASSLRKGVNQPQHF. In nucleotides, the CDR3 is TGTGCCAGCAGCTTACGGAAGGGGGTCAATCAGCCCCAGCATTTT.

The chain carries TRBV7-3 and TRBJ2-1; 8 bases line up with TRBD1. The CDR3 consists of 15 residues. Germline lookup yields CDR1 SGHTA and CDR2 FQGTGA. After removal of 3 bases from V and 7 bases from J, the junction contained 8 bases not matched to a gene. CDR3: CASSFNRDRYNEQFF. DNA of the CDR3: TGTGCCAGCAGCTTTAACCGGGACAGGTATAATGAGCAGTTCTTC.

The J gene is TRBJ2-5, the V gene TRBV29-1, with D maybe TRBD2 (5 bases). With 5 bases removed from V and 3 bases from J, the gap between germline ends came to 16 bases. CDR3 size: 14 residues. Germline CDR1 is SQVTM and CDR2 is ANQGSEA. DNA for the CDR3: TGCAGCGTTCTTGGCGGGCTTATTAAAGAGACCCAGTACTTC. Encoded protein: CSVLGGLIKETQYF.

The chain joins TRBV13 to TRBJ2-5, with 11 bases aligning to TRBD2. The CDR3 is made up of 14 amino acids. Per the germline V gene, CDR1 is PRHDT and CDR2 is FYEKMQ (reference sequence). V was clipped by 4 bases and J by 2 bases; unmatched bases: 0. DNA for the CDR3: TGTGCCAGCAGCTCTAGCGGGGGGCAAGAGACCCAGTACTTC. It is translated as CASSSSGGQETQYF.

The V and J genes are TRBV28 and TRBJ1-2, with D uncertain. V lost 1 base and J 0 bases, leaving 12 bases between the germline ends. The CDR3 is 16 residues long. Germline-derived CDR1 and CDR2 are MDHEN and SYDVKM. CDR3: CASSLYWRGSNYGYTF. CDR3 in DNA: TGTGCCAGCAGTTTATACTGGCGGGGATCTAACTATGGCTACACCTTC.

The chain carries TRBV25-1 and TRBJ1-5; no reliable D call. The CDR3 covers 14 residues. Germline V gene data show CDR1 as MGHDK and CDR2 as SYGVNS. V lost 4 bases to trimming and J lost 0 bases, with 7 bases between them. The CDR3 nucleotides are TGTGCCAGCAGTGGCGAGAATAGCAATCAGCCCCAGCATTTT. Its translation is CASSGENSNQPQHF.

CDR3 coding DNA: TGCAGCGCCCTGGACAGGGATCGAGATGGCTACACCTTC. This gives the protein CSALDRDRDGYTF. The V and J genes are TRBV29-1 and TRBJ1-2, with 8 bases lining up with TRBD1. The CDR3 is made up of 13 amino acids. Germline V gives CDR1 SQVTM, CDR2 ANQGSEA. The V segment lost 7 bases and the J segment 6 bases; nucleotides outside the gene matches: 10.

This clone was detected a few times. The genes are TRBV5-1 and TRBJ1-2; 8 positions agree with TRBD1. V lost 2 bases and J lost 6; bases outside the gene matches: 18. Germline V lookup: CDR1 SGHRS, CDR2 YFSETQ. This CDR3 has 18 residues. CDR3: CASSFNPLGQGAPNGYTF. DNA for the CDR3: TGCGCCAGCAGCTTCAACCCCCTTGGCCAGGGGGCACCTAATGGCTACACCTTC. Based on the CDR3 plus reference TRBV5-1 and TRBJ1-2, the full variable domain is KAGVTQTPRYLIKTRGQQVTLSCSPISGHRSVSWYQQTPGQGLQFLFEYFSETQRNKGNFPGRFSGRQFSNSRSEMNVSTLELGDSALYLCASSFNPLGQGAPNGYTFGSGTRLTVV.

The rearrangement links TRBV18 to TRBJ2-7; 9 nucleotides match TRBD1. Germline V gene lookup returns CDR1 KGHSH and CDR2 LQKENI. CDR3 size: 13 residues. After removal of 6 bases from V and 5 bases from J, the junction contained 5 bases not matched to a gene. As DNA, the CDR3 is TGTGCCAGCTCGCGGGACAGGGCCGACGAGCAGTACTTC. Its protein is CASSRDRADEQYF. Variable domain in full (rest from reference TRBV18 and TRBJ2-7): NAGVMQNPRHLVRRRGQEARLRCSPMKGHSHVYWYRQLPEEGLKFMVYLQKENIIDESGMPKERFSAEFPKEGPSILRIQQVVRGDSAAYFCASSRDRADEQYFGPGTRLTVT.

This clone was found a few times. This rearrangement joins TRBV5-1 to TRBJ1-6; no definite D call. Trimming removed 0 bases at V and 11 bases at J, with 9 bases between. Germline loops: CDR1 SGHRS, CDR2 YFSETQ. The CDR3 loop spans 13 amino acids. Here the CDR3 reads CASSLAPAAPLHF. The CDR3 DNA is TGCGCCAGCAGCTTGGCCCCAGCGGCACCCCTCCACTTT.

The rearrangement uses TRBV24-1 and TRBJ1-2; 8 bases are shared with TRBD1. V lost 4 bases, J lost 8 bases, and 8 bases stayed unmatched. There are 14 residues in the CDR3. Germline loops: CDR1 KGHDR, CDR2 SFDVKD. The CDR3 here is CATSDNRGSGGYTF. Written as DNA, the CDR3 is TGTGCCACCAGTGACAACAGGGGGAGCGGGGGCTACACCTTC.

The chain employs TRBV9 and TRBJ2-3; possibly TRBD1 for D (6 bases). CDR1 is SGDLS, CDR2 YYNGEE, per germline. The V gene lost 3 bases and the J gene lost 0 bases, with 14 bases spanning the gap. The CDR3 is 16 amino acids. The CDR3 DNA reads as TGTGCCAGCAGCGCGGGGACATCCTCTAGCACAGATACGCAGTATTTT. Translating gives CASSAGTSSSTDTQYF. Complete variable domain (other parts from reference TRBV9 and TRBJ2-3): DSGVTQTPKHLITATGQRVTLRCSPRSGDLSVYWYQQSLDQGLQFLIQYYNGEERAKGNILERFSAQQFPDLHSELNLSSLELGDSALYFCASSAGTSSSTDTQYFGPGTRLTVL.

As concerns this clone: At one boundary the junction diverges from the germline segment, which might be a read error. The rearrangement links TRBV7-9 to TRBJ1-1; D may be TRBD1 (6 bases). Germline V gene lookup returns CDR1 SEHNR and CDR2 FQNEAQ (reference sequence). The CDR3 runs to 11 residues. The CDR3 protein is CASSPGHLSLF. DNA for the CDR3: TGTGCCAGCAGCCCGGGACATCTATCTCTCTTT.